A selection of T cell receptor beta chains follows, all from one sample in a study of T cell changes during pregnancy in multiple sclerosis. TCRdb's copy holds only in-frame clones and misses some; the assay was immunoSEQ multiplex PCR. The repertoire holds under 100,000 clones, with about 95% as singletons. Sequences were derived from peripheral blood, sampled in the second trimester of pregnancy. Receptors originate from a female donor with multiple sclerosis, enrolled in a pregnancy study. Both conserved end residues are part of each CDR3. The order of the fields is CDR3 length, V gene, J gene, D gene, clone size, CDR3 protein, CDR3 DNA. The D gene is left open where the match is weak. Clone size appears in some rows only: once, few, many, or a class for an expanded clone.

12	TRBV7-9	TRBJ1-2	TRBD1	.	CASSFNRGGYTF	TGTGCCAGCAGCTTTAACAGGGGAGGCTACACCTTC
16	TRBV5-1	TRBJ2-2	TRBD2	once	CASSLGGTGGTGELFF	TGCGCCAGCAGCCTGGGAGGGACTGGCGGCACCGGGGAGCTGTTTTTT
16	TRBV28	TRBJ2-7	TRBD1	.	CASSSDPPGTAYEQYF	TGTGCCAGCAGTTCAGACCCCCCCGGGACAGCCTACGAGCAGTACTTC
17	TRBV7-2	TRBJ1-5	.	.	CASRTGPLSDSNQPQHF	TGTGCCAGCCGAACAGGGCCCCTTTCCGATAGCAATCAGCCCCAGCATTTT
15	TRBV5-5	TRBJ1-5	TRBD1	.	CASSRGQGANQPQHF	TGTGCCAGCAGCCGAGGACAGGGGGCGAATCAGCCCCAGCATTTT
16	TRBV7-9	TRBJ1-5	TRBD1	.	CASSSPDRVTHQPQHF	TGTGCCAGCAGCTCCCCGGACAGGGTTACTCATCAGCCCCAGCATTTT
12	TRBV30	TRBJ2-5	TRBD2	.	CAFLAGVETQYF	TGTGCCTTCCTAGCGGGAGTGGAGACCCAGTACTTC
14	TRBV6-5	TRBJ1-1	.	.	CASSYGGSTTEAFF	TGTGCCAGCAGTTACGGGGGGTCGACCACTGAAGCTTTCTTT
15	TRBV10-2	TRBJ2-3	.	.	CASSSTGMGTDTQYF	TGCGCCAGCAGTTCAACAGGGATGGGAACAGATACGCAGTATTTT
13	TRBV30	TRBJ2-1	.	once	CAWSVLARGEQFF	TGTGCCTGGAGTGTACTGGCGAGAGGTGAGCAGTTCTTC
16	TRBV5-5	TRBJ2-7	.	.	CASSLYQGLNIYEQYF	TGTGCCAGCAGCTTGTATCAGGGCTTAAATATCTACGAGCAGTACTTC
15	TRBV29-1	TRBJ2-2	.	.	CSGLYGAANTGELFF	TGCAGCGGGTTATATGGGGCGGCGAACACCGGGGAGCTGTTTTTT
12	TRBV30	TRBJ1-1	.	.	CAWEDSNTEAFF	TGTGCCTGGGAGGACAGTAACACTGAAGCTTTCTTT
15	TRBV9	TRBJ2-1	TRBD2	.	CASSPGTSGYNEQFF	TGTGCCAGCAGCCCAGGGACTAGCGGATATAATGAGCAGTTCTTC
14	TRBV5-6	TRBJ1-2	.	once	CASSVRGANYGYTF	TGTGCCAGCTCGGTCCGGGGGGCTAACTATGGCTACACCTTC
14	TRBV11-3	TRBJ2-1	.	once	CASSLPGGANEQFF	TGTGCCAGCAGCTTACCAGGTGGGGCCAATGAGCAGTTCTTC
14	TRBV6-1	TRBJ2-2	.	.	CASSRDSNTGELFF	TGTGCCAGCAGCAGGGACTCGAACACCGGGGAGCTGTTTTTT